Listed below are T cell receptor beta chains from one sample, sequenced in a study of blood T cell repertoires in COVID-19. Assay: immunoSEQ multiplex PCR; the TCRdb copy retains only in-frame clones and omits some. The sample consists of around 75,000 clones, about 88% of them appearing once. Sample: peripheral blood. The receptors were gathered from a man in his 70s with active COVID-19. CDR3s include the opening cysteine and the closing phenylalanine or tryptophan. A D gene is named only where the DNA matches it firmly. The size of a clone is reported for some rows only, either as once, few or many, or as a class for expanded clones.

>TRBD2|TRBV11-2|-|TRBJ2-5
CASSLGGTSGRQETQYF
TGTGCCAGCAGCTTAGGGGGGACTAGCGGCAGACAAGAGACCCAGTACTTC
>TRBD1|TRBV27|-|TRBJ2-7
CASTPTGGAYEQYF
TGTGCCAGCACCCCTACAGGGGGCGCCTACGAGCAGTACTTC
>TRBD2|TRBV7-7|-|TRBJ2-5
CASSLVASGETQYF
TGTGCTAGCAGCTTAGTGGCTAGCGGGGAGACCCAGTACTTC
>TRBD2|TRBV7-2|-|TRBJ2-5
CASSPDPAGVGETQYF
TGTGCCAGCAGCCCCGACCCCGCGGGAGTTGGAGAGACCCAGTACTTC
>TRBD1|TRBV6-1|-|TRBJ2-1
CASSDWDRGALSYNEQFF
TGTGCCAGCAGTGATTGGGACAGGGGGGCCCTCTCCTACAATGAGCAGTTCTTC
>-|TRBV14|-|TRBJ1-1
CASSIPGGGAFF
TGTGCCAGCAGCATCCCGGGGGGGGGAGCTTTCTTT
>-|TRBV6-2/TRBV6-3|-|TRBJ1-2
CASSGGTAYGYTF
TGTGCCAGCAGCGGGGGGACCGCCTATGGCTACACCTTC
>TRBD2|TRBV7-2|-|TRBJ2-7
CASTLPGLAPYEQYF
TGTGCCAGCACCCTCCCGGGACTAGCCCCCTACGAGCAGTACTTC
>-|TRBV19|-|TRBJ2-7
CASSPTGYSYEQYF
TGTGCCAGTAGTCCGACAGGATACTCCTACGAGCAGTACTTC
>TRBD1|TRBV7-3|once|TRBJ2-3
CASSSRQGPDTQYF
TGTGCCAGCAGCTCCCGACAGGGTCCAGATACGCAGTATTTT
>-|TRBV7-3|-|TRBJ2-5
CASSTSGGGGGETQYF
TGTGCCAGCAGCACCTCCGGGGGCGGGGGAGGAGAGACCCAGTACTTC
>TRBD2|TRBV19|-|TRBJ2-3
CASSTGLAGPTDTQYF
TGTGCCAGTAGTACCGGACTAGCGGGGCCCACAGATACGCAGTATTTT
>-|TRBV25-1|-|TRBJ1-1
CASSDSARAGGTEAFF
TGTGCCAGCAGTGACAGCGCCAGGGCCGGGGGGACTGAAGCTTTCTTT
>-|TRBV30|-|TRBJ1-1
CAWSVGHAIAEAFF
TGTGCCTGGAGTGTGGGACACGCAATCGCTGAAGCTTTCTTT
>TRBD1|TRBV27|-|TRBJ1-1
CASRPATGVPMNTEAFF
TGTGCCAGCAGGCCCGCTACAGGGGTGCCAATGAACACTGAAGCTTTCTTT
>-|TRBV18|-|TRBJ2-7
CASSPPPGPPGAYEQYF
TGTGCCAGCTCACCCCCCCCGGGCCCCCCAGGGGCCTACGAGCAGTACTTC
>-|TRBV4-1|-|TRBJ2-1
CASSQDLAGPAGEQFF
TGCGCCAGCAGCCAAGATTTGGCGGGCCCGGCGGGTGAGCAGTTCTTC
>-|TRBV19|-|TRBJ1-5
CATRWTPEGNQPQHF
TGTGCCACAAGGTGGACCCCGGAGGGCAATCAGCCCCAGCATTTT
>-|TRBV24-1|-|TRBJ1-1
CATSDWGGPNTEAFF
TGTGCCACCAGTGACTGGGGGGGCCCGAACACTGAAGCTTTCTTT
>TRBD2|TRBV9|once|TRBJ2-5
CASSPPPGGRETQYF
TGTGCCAGCAGCCCCCCCCCGGGAGGGCGGGAGACCCAGTACTTC
>-|TRBV6-2/TRBV6-3|few|TRBJ1-5
CASSPGGGQHF
TGTGCCAGCAGCCCCGGGGGGGGCCAGCATTTT
>-|TRBV30|-|TRBJ2-5
CAWARGGWNLETQYF
TGTGCCTGGGCAAGGGGGGGGTGGAATTTGGAGACCCAGTACTTC
>TRBD2|TRBV5-1|-|TRBJ2-3
CASSPAGGDTQYF
TGCGCCAGCAGCCCCGCGGGGGGCGATACGCAGTATTTT
>TRBD2|TRBV3-1/TRBV3-2|-|TRBJ2-5
CASSPAGVQETQYF
TGTGCCAGCAGCCCAGCGGGAGTCCAAGAGACCCAGTACTTC
>TRBD1|TRBV19|-|TRBJ2-5
CASSTTRTGAGETQYF
TGTGCCAGTAGTACCACAAGGACAGGTGCAGGGGAGACCCAGTACTTC
>-|TRBV6-5|few|TRBJ1-1
CASSYGGMNTEAFF
TGTGCCAGCAGTTATGGAGGAATGAACACTGAAGCTTTCTTT
>-|TRBV19|few|TRBJ1-1
CASRGGTAWNTEAFF
TGTGCCAGTAGGGGGGGGACGGCTTGGAACACTGAAGCTTTCTTT